The TCR beta chain under discussion was sequenced for a study of T cell responses to AZD1222 COVID-19 vaccine. General study results and limits: CD4 TCRs linked to vaccination spanned spike, dominating at 160-218 and 743-854. White British people made up most donors, females outnumbered males, and clonal diversity was possibly underestimated.

Germline trimming cut 6 bases from V and 1 base from J; bases unmatched to any gene: 6. The CDR3 extends over 15 amino acids. The germline gives CDR1 SGHRS, CDR2 YFSETQ. Pooling of second doses given at about 4 or about 12 weeks was done. Turning to this clone: Antigen unknown.

Here immunoSEQ multiplex PCR was the method, and the copy in TCRdb shows in-frame clones only, minus some. The sample yields roughly 100,000 clones, 75% to 90% seen once. The chain joins TRBV5-1 to TRBJ2-1, with TRBD2 matching over 8 bases. Sequencing was performed on peripheral blood, taken 28 days after the second AZD1222 dose. The TCR comes from an adult who received the AZD1222 COVID-19 vaccine. As DNA, the CDR3 is TGCGCCAGCACCATACCGGGGGGGTCCTACAATGAGCAGTTCTTC. Protein sequence: CASTIPGGSYNEQFF.